These T cell receptor beta chains were read from a single sample in a study of graft-versus-host responses after intestinal transplantation. The table came from immunoSEQ multiplex PCR; TCRdb's copy has only in-frame clones and leaves some out. The sample contains about 97,000 clones, over 75% of which appear only once. Material: PBMCs, obtained roughly 68 weeks after intestinal transplant. The origin of the receptors is a human patient who received an intestinal transplant, so some T cells may come from the graft donor. Both conserved end residues are part of each CDR3. A D gene is named only where the DNA matches it firmly. Size values are once, few and many counts, or a class for expanded clones, and some rows have none.

TRBV7-9	TRBJ1-1	TRBD1	NA	TGTGCCAGCAGCTTACCAGACAGGGCCACTGAAGCTTTCTTT	CASSLPDRATEAFF
TRBV25-1	TRBJ2-7	TRBD1	NA	TGTGCCAGCAGTGATCCGGGACAGGGTTCGGACGAGCAGTACTTC	CASSDPGQGSDEQYF
TRBV12-5	TRBJ2-7	TRBD1	NA	TGTGCTAGTGGCTACGATCACAGGGGTAAGTACGAGCAGTACTTC	CASGYDHRGKYEQYF
TRBV6-5	TRBJ1-1	NA	NA	TGTGCCAGCGGCCCCTTAGGATATGAAGCTTTCTTT	CASGPLGYEAFF
TRBV18	TRBJ1-6	NA	NA	TGTGCCAGCTCCCCGGGGCCGAATTCACCCCTCCACTTT	CASSPGPNSPLHF
TRBV5-4	TRBJ2-7	NA	NA	TGTGCCAGCCGCCTGGACCCTCAGAGCTCCTACGAGCAGTACTTC	CASRLDPQSSYEQYF
TRBV18	TRBJ1-2	NA	NA	TGTGCCAGCTCACCGGAGGCAGGTGGTGGCTACACCTTC	CASSPEAGGGYTF
TRBV25-1	TRBJ1-1	NA	NA	TGTGCCAGCAGGGGCAGGGGCAACGTGGCCGCTGAAGCTTTCTTT	CASRGRGNVAAEAFF
TRBV7-9	TRBJ1-4	NA	NA	TGTGCCAGCAGCGGTGAAAAACTGTTTTTT	CASSGEKLFF
TRBV20-1	TRBJ2-1	NA	NA	TGCAGCGCTAGGAGCAATGAGCAGTTCTTC	CSARSNEQFF
TRBV27	TRBJ1-2	TRBD1	NA	TGTGCCAGCAGTTCTCCGGACAGGGATGGGGGCTACACCTTC	CASSSPDRDGGYTF
TRBV6-5	TRBJ1-6	NA	once	TGTGCCAGCAGTCCCCGGGCTCCCTATAATTCACCCCTCCACTTT	CASSPRAPYNSPLHF
TRBV2	TRBJ1-6	NA	NA	TGTGCCAGCAGCACAGGGCAGCCCCGGGGGACCCTCCACTTT	CASSTGQPRGTLHF
TRBV4-1	TRBJ1-2	NA	NA	TGCGCCAGCAGCCACTCGTCAGGGGACTACACCTTC	CASSHSSGDYTF
TRBV5-1	TRBJ1-3	NA	NA	TGCGCCAGCAGTGGGACCTCTGGAAACACCATATATTTT	CASSGTSGNTIYF
TRBV6-6	TRBJ1-2	NA	once	TGTGCCAGCAGTTACGCGGTGAATGGCTACACCTTC	CASSYAVNGYTF
TRBV7-9	TRBJ1-2	NA	NA	TGTGCCAGCAGCTTAGTGGGAATAAACTATGGCTACACCTTC	CASSLVGINYGYTF
TRBV6-7	TRBJ2-1	NA	NA	TGTGCCAGCATGTTGATCCACACCTACAATGAGCAGTTCTTC	CASMLIHTYNEQFF
TRBV19	TRBJ1-6	NA	NA	TGTGCCAGTAAGGGCAGGGAGGACTCACCCCTCCACTTT	CASKGREDSPLHF
TRBV5-1	TRBJ2-3	NA	NA	TGCGCCAGCAGCTTGTTGGGTGGCACAGATACGCAGTATTTT	CASSLLGGTDTQYF
TRBV6-6	TRBJ2-7	NA	NA	TGTGCCAGCAGCTGGGGACCTCCAGGGAGCCCCTACGAGCAGTACTTC	CASSWGPPGSPYEQYF
TRBV18	TRBJ2-4	NA	NA	TGTGCCAGCTCAAACATGATTGGGGTATCCAAAAACATTCAGTACTTC	CASSNMIGVSKNIQYF
TRBV14	TRBJ2-3	TRBD2	NA	TGTGCCAGCAGCCAAGGTGTACTAGCGGTCACAGATACGCAGTATTTT	CASSQGVLAVTDTQYF
TRBV15	TRBJ1-4	NA	NA	TGTGCCACCAGCAACCGGGACCTTAATGAAAAACTGTTTTTT	CATSNRDLNEKLFF
TRBV20-1	TRBJ1-2	NA	NA	TGCAGTGCTATGGATAGGGATGGCTACACCTTC	CSAMDRDGYTF
TRBV6-6	TRBJ1-1	NA	NA	TGTGCCAGCAGTCACAGGGAGAGGACTGAAGCTTTCTTT	CASSHRERTEAFF
TRBV11-2	TRBJ2-3	TRBD1	NA	TGTGCCAGCAGCTTTAGGACAGGGGGCGTTGGCCCCACAGATACGCAGTATTTT	CASSFRTGGVGPTDTQYF
TRBV19	TRBJ1-5	TRBD1	NA	TGTGCCACTAGGGGGACAGGGGGCAGTCAGCCCCAGCATTTT	CATRGTGGSQPQHF
TRBV6-5	TRBJ1-4	NA	NA	TGTGCCAGCAGTTACTCGTTAGCTAATGAAAAACTGTTTTTT	CASSYSLANEKLFF
TRBV13	TRBJ1-1	NA	NA	TGTGCCAGCCGACAACGGGCTGAAGCTTTCTTT	CASRQRAEAFF
TRBV2	TRBJ2-1	TRBD2	NA	TGTGCCAGCAGCCGAGAACTAGCGGGGGGGCTCAATGAGCAGTTCTTC	CASSRELAGGLNEQFF
TRBV5-1	TRBJ1-2	NA	once	TGCGCCAGCAGCTTGGATGTTCGGGACTACACCTTC	CASSLDVRDYTF
TRBV19	TRBJ1-5	NA	once	TGTGCCAGTAGTATACTTGACAGGACGGCGTATCCCCAGCATTTT	CASSILDRTAYPQHF
TRBV5-1	TRBJ2-5	NA	NA	TGCGCCAGCTCCCCGCTGGGACGAGAGACCCAGTACTTC	CASSPLGRETQYF
TRBV5-1	TRBJ2-2	TRBD1	NA	TGCGCCAGCTCTCAGGGGGACACCGGGGAGCTGTTTTTT	CASSQGDTGELFF
TRBV7-9	TRBJ1-1	NA	once	TGTGCCAGCAGCTCCCGGCCGGGGACACCCAAGGGGACTGAAGCTTTCTTT	CASSSRPGTPKGTEAFF
TRBV6-5	TRBJ1-1	NA	NA	TGTGCCAGCAATTTCCGAGGGGCTGAAGCTTTCTTT	CASNFRGAEAFF
TRBV4-1	TRBJ1-5	NA	few	TGCGCCAGCAGCCAAGAGGCAGGGTCTGTTCAGCCCCAGCATTTT	CASSQEAGSVQPQHF
TRBV6-1	TRBJ2-1	NA	NA	TGTGCCAGCAGTGGGGTCCGGGGGCCTTACAATGAGCAGTTCTTC	CASSGVRGPYNEQFF
TRBV10-3	TRBJ1-5	NA	NA	TGTGCCATCAGGAGGGGCAGTCAGCCCCAGCATTTT	CAIRRGSQPQHF
TRBV6-4	TRBJ2-2	TRBD2	NA	TGTGCCAGCAGTAGCGGGGGGGCGAACACCGGGGAGCTGTTTTTT	CASSSGGANTGELFF
TRBV29-1	TRBJ1-2	NA	NA	TGCAGCGCCGGAGGTGGGGGCCTGTACTATGGCTACACCTTC	CSAGGGGLYYGYTF
TRBV5-1	TRBJ1-2	NA	NA	TGCGCCAGCAGGGATAACTATGGCTACACCTTC	CASRDNYGYTF
TRBV5-1	TRBJ1-5	NA	NA	TGCGCCAGCAGCTTGGGGTCAGGAAATAGCAATCAGCCCCAGCATTTT	CASSLGSGNSNQPQHF
TRBV29-1	TRBJ1-4	NA	NA	TGCAGCGTTTTGGGCTTCGGGGAAAAACTGTTTTTT	CSVLGFGEKLFF
TRBV25-1	TRBJ1-3	NA	once	TGTGCCAGCAGTGACCCCGGGGGGGCCTCTGGAAACACCATATATTTT	CASSDPGGASGNTIYF
TRBV28	TRBJ1-4	TRBD1	few	TGTGCCAGCAGTTCAGGGGGAACTAATGAAAAACTGTTTTTT	CASSSGGTNEKLFF